This TCR beta chain was observed in a study of blood T cell repertoires in COVID-19. Overall study: PBMCs, B-cell-depleted T cells, or T cells provided the cDNA or gDNA that made up the material.

Method: immunoSEQ multiplex PCR; TCRdb's copy keeps in-frame clones and lacks some. Altogether approximately 25,000 clones are present, 80% to 90% being singletons, with the ten largest covering about 8%. This TCR was recovered from a man aged 50 or older with active COVID-19. Material for sequencing was peripheral blood.

CDR3 nucleotides: TGTGCCAGCAGCTTAACAGCGGGGAACACCGGGGAGCTGTTTTTT. It translates to CASSLTAGNTGELFF. This chain uses TRBV9 with TRBJ2-2, with D perhaps matching TRBD2 (6 bases). Between the trimmed V and J ends, which lost 4 bases and 1 base, there was a span of 11 bases. Germline V gene lookup returns CDR1 SGDLS and CDR2 YYNGEE. The length of the CDR3 is 15 residues.